This TCR beta chain was documented in a study of blood T cells in healthy people across ages. Sample-barcoded 5' priming and a J-beta primer mix drove a second PCR of about 7 to 12 cycles. Each CDR3 protein gets one entry after TCRdb re-called the 5' RACE reads with MiXCR. The sample lists about 500,000 distinct CDR3 sequences, around 24% occurring once. Trimming left V 5 bases short and J 3 bases short, with 10 bases between. Germline V gives CDR1 SGHVS, CDR2 FNYEAQ. This CDR3 has 13 amino acids. This sample also appeared in a second study, on T cells of mothers and their children.

The chain joins TRBV7-6 to TRBJ1-2; D may be TRBD1 (6 bases). The sequence derives from a boy aged 10-17 years in good health. The sequencing sample was made of blood. The CDR3 spells CASSRQDHYGYTF. CDR3 DNA: TGTGCCAGCAGCCGACAGGACCACTATGGCTACACCTTC.